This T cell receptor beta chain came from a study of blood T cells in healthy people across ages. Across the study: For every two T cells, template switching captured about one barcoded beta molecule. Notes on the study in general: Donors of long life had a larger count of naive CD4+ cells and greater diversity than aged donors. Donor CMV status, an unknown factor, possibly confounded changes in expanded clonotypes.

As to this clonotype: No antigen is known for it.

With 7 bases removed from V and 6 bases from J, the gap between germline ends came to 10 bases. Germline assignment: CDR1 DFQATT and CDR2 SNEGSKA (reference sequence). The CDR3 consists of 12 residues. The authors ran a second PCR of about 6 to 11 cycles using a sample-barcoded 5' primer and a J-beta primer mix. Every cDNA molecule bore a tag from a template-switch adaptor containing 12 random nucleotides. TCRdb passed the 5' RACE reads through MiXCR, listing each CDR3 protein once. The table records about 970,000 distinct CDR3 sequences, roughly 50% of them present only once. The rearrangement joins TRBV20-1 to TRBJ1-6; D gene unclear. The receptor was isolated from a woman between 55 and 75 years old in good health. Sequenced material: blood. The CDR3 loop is CSVAWGNSPLHF. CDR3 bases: TGCAGTGTTGCCTGGGGTAATTCACCCCTCCACTTT.